The sequence of this T cell receptor beta chain was determined in a study of technical replicates of blood from a handful of donors. Sequenced by immunoSEQ multiplex PCR; TCRdb stores in-frame clones only, minus some. The sample records about 69,000 clones, 80% to 90% being singletons. Germline CDR1 is SNHLY and CDR2 is FYNNEI. This CDR3 contains 15 residues. V was pared by 8 bases and J by 1 base, with 12 bases between. The receptor's source is a human donor in good health. Some clones in this sample may be carry-over from other donors' samples. Sequenced: PBMCs. The chain couples TRBV2 to TRBJ1-6, with D uncertain. CDR3 DNA: TGTGCCAGCGGACTCGGGAGGTCCTATAATTCACCCCTCCACTTT. It yields the protein CASGLGRSYNSPLHF.